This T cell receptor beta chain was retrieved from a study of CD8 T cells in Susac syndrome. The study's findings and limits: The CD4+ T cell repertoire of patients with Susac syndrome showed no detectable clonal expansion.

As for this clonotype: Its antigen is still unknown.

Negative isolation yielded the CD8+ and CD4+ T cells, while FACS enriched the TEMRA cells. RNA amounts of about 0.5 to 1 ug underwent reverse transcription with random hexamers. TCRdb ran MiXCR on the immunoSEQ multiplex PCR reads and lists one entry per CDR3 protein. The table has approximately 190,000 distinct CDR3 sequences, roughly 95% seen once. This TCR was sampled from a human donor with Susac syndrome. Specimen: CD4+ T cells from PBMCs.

CDR3 DNA: TGCAGTGCTCGCCGGACGGCTAGCACAGATACGCAGTATTTT. This encodes CSARRTASTDTQYF. The chain recombines TRBV20-1 with TRBJ2-3; D remains unclear. The V and J ends lost 5 bases and 0 bases respectively, with 12 bases between them. This CDR3 contains 14 residues. Germline assignment: CDR1 DFQATT and CDR2 SNEGSKA (reference sequence).